Below, 12 T cell receptor beta chains from the same sample are listed, as sequenced in a study of breast tumors, draining lymph nodes, adjacent tissues. Samples came from axillary lymph nodes draining the breast cancer. TCRdb reprocessed the multiplex PCR reads with MiXCR, giving one entry per CDR3 protein. Among around 130,000 distinct CDR3 sequences listed, around 20% were seen once. Sequencing was performed on axillary lymph node tissue. These receptors originate from a female donor with breast cancer. Some clones in this sample may be carry-over from other donors' samples.

The chain links TRBV7-2 to TRBJ1-1; 10 positions agree with TRBD1. V shed 6 bases and J 3 bases; nucleotides not matched to a gene: 10. CDR1 and CDR2 from the germline V gene are SGHTA and FQGNSA. The CDR3 contains 16 residues. CDR3 sequence: CASRGRQGALDTEAFF. As DNA, the CDR3 is TGTGCCAGCAGGGGGAGACAGGGGGCATTGGACACTGAAGCTTTCTTT.

This clonotype showed up many times. The rearrangement links TRBV6-2 or TRBV6-3 to TRBJ2-3; no clear D. Looked up from germline, CDR1 is MNHEY and CDR2 is SVGEGT. This CDR3 has 12 amino acids. V dropped 4 bases and J dropped 6 bases, with 8 bases sitting between them. The CDR3 DNA sequence: TGTGCCAGCAGTTCGGGCCTGGATACGCAGTATTTT. It yields the protein CASSSGLDTQYF.

This clonotype was detected many times. J is TRBJ2-7 and V is TRBV4-2, with D perhaps matching TRBD1 or TRBD2 (6 bases each). V was shortened by 1 base and J by 1 base, with 11 bases between the two germline ends. CDR1 and CDR2 from the germline V gene are LGHNA and YNFKEQ. The CDR3 extends over 15 amino acids. The CDR3 coding sequence is TGTGCCAGCAGCCAAGGTAGAGGGGGGTCCTACGAGCAGTACTTC. Translated: CASSQGRGGSYEQYF.

This clonotype was seen many times. The chain joins TRBV20-1 to TRBJ1-6, with D unclear. The CDR3 is 16 amino acids. V shed 1 base and J shed 8 bases, with 18 bases lying between them. CDR1 is DFQATT, CDR2 SNEGSKA, per germline (reference sequence). Here the CDR3 DNA reads TGCAGTGCTAGAGTGGGGTCGGGCAGTCCGGATTCACCCCTCCACTTT. Translation gives CSARVGSGSPDSPLHF.

This clonotype was seen ten or more times. This sequence joins TRBV3-1 and TRBJ1-2; 10 bases line up with TRBD1. The CDR3 spans 15 residues. The V and J ends lost 3 bases and 12 bases, in that order; junction bases with no gene match: 13. The germline gives CDR1 LGHDT, CDR2 YNNKEL (reference sequence). For the CDR3, the DNA is TGTGCCAGCAGCCATTATAAACCGGGACAGGGGCTTAACACCTTC. Encoded protein: CASSHYKPGQGLNTF. Full variable domain (outside the CDR3, taken from reference TRBV3-1 and TRBJ1-2): DTAVSQTPKYLVTQMGNDKSIKCEQNLGHDTMYWYKQDSKKFLKIMFSYNNKELIINETVPNRFSPKSPDKAHLNLHINSLELGDSAVYFCASSHYKPGQGLNTFGSGTRLTVV.

This clonotype was counted only a few times. The chain uses TRBV3-1 and TRBJ2-5, with 7 nucleotides matching TRBD2. Germline CDR1 reads LGHDT; CDR2 reads YNNKEL (reference sequence). J gave up 4 bases and V 1 base, and 9 bases lay outside the gene matches. This CDR3 is 16 amino acids long. The CDR3 DNA follows: TGTGCCAGCAGCCAAGCACGGCGGGAGATGGGAGAGACCCAGTACTTC. Protein sequence: CASSQARREMGETQYF.

This clonotype appeared many times. The V gene is TRBV5-1, the J gene TRBJ2-5; 8 nucleotides match TRBD2. The CDR3 totals 15 residues. V shed 4 bases and J 2 bases; nucleotides not matched to a gene: 7. Germline CDR1 reads SGHRS; CDR2 reads YFSETQ. CDR3 sequence reads: CASSPEAGGQETQYF. The CDR3, as DNA: TGCGCCAGCAGCCCCGAGGCGGGGGGACAAGAGACCCAGTACTTC.

This clonotype was seen a handful of times. The chain has TRBV5-4 and TRBJ1-6; 12 nucleotides line up with TRBD1. There are 15 residues in the CDR3. Unmatched junction bases numbered 6, after V lost 5 bases and J lost 9 bases. Germline V gives CDR1 SGHNT, CDR2 YYREEE (reference sequence). The CDR3 is CASSSGQGAGSPLHF. The CDR3 DNA reads TGTGCCAGCAGTTCGGGACAGGGGGCGGGTTCACCCCTCCACTTT.

At least ten counts were recorded for this clonotype. The chain combines TRBV29-1 with TRBJ1-2; D is unresolved. This CDR3 spans 11 amino acids. V was clipped by 4 bases and J by 3 bases, with 6 bases between them. CDR1 is SQVTM, CDR2 ANQGSEA, per germline. CDR3 sequence: CSVVFDYGYTF. CDR3 bases: TGCAGCGTTGTTTTCGACTATGGCTACACCTTC.

This clonotype was observed a handful of times. A much larger clone sits a single nucleotide away, making a read error possible. The chain carries TRBV5-5 and TRBJ2-7; D uncertain. Germline V CDR1 and CDR2: SGHKS, YYEKEE (reference sequence). CDR3 length: 11 residues. V was pared by 2 bases and J by 5 bases, with 5 bases between. The CDR3 DNA is TGTGCCAGCAGCTTTACCAACGAGCAGTACTTC. It codes for CASSFTNEQYF. The full variable domain, its missing parts supplied by reference TRBV5-5 and TRBJ2-7, is DAGVTQSPTHLIKTRGQQVTLRCSPISGHKSVSWYQQVLGQGPQFIFQYYEKEERGRGNFPDRFSARQFPNYSSELNVNALLLGDSALYLCASSFTNEQYFGPGTRLTVT.

In its sample, this clonotype was seen a few times. The CDR3 bases are TGTGCCAGCACCGGACTAGGAAGCACAGATACGCAGTATTTT. This codes for CASTGLGSTDTQYF. The chain combines TRBV6-6 with TRBJ2-3, with 7 bases aligning to TRBD2. Losses at the gene ends were 7 bases for V and 0 bases for J; bases not matched to a gene: 4. Germline CDR1 and CDR2: MNHNY and SVGAGI (reference sequence). The CDR3 sequence is 14 residues long.

At least ten counts were recorded for this clonotype. V gene TRBV2 combines with J gene TRBJ1-6; TRBD1 agrees at 7 bases. The CDR3 is 14 amino acids. J was trimmed by 10 bases and V by 5 bases; bases with no gene match: 8. CDR1 and CDR2 from the germline V gene are SNHLY and FYNNEI. The DNA for the CDR3 is TGTGCCAGCAGTCCGACAGGGTCAGGCTCACCCCTCCACTTT. Protein product: CASSPTGSGSPLHF.